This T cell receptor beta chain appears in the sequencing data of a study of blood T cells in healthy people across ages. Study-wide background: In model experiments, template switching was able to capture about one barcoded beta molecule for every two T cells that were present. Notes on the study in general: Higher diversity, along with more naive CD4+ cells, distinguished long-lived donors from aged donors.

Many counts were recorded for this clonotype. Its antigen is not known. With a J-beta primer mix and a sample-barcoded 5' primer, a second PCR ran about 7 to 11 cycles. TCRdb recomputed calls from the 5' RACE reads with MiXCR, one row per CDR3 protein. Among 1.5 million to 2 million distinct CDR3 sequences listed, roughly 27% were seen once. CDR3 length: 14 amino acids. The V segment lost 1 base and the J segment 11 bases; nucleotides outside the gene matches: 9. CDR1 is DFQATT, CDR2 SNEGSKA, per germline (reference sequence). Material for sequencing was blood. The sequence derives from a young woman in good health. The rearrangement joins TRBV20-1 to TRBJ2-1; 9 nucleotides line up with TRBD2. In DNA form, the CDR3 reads TGCAGTGCTAGAGGGCTAGCGGGGTTAAGCCAGCAGTTCTTC. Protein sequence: CSARGLAGLSQQFF.